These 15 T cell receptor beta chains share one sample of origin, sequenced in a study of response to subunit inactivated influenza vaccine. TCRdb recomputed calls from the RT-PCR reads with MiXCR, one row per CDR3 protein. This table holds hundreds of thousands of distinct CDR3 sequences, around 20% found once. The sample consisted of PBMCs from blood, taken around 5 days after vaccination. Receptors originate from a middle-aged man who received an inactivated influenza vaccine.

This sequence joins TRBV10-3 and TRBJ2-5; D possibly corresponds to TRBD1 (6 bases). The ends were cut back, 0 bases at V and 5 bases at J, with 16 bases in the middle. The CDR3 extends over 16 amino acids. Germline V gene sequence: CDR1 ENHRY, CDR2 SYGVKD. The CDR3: CAISESARGVGETQYF. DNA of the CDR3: TGTGCCATCAGTGAGTCAGCCAGGGGTGTCGGTGAGACCCAGTACTTC.

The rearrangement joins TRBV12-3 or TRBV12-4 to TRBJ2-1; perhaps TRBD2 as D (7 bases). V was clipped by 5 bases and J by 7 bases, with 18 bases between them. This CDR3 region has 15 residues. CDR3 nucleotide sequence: TGTGCCAGCAGTCGTGGGGGGGCCGTGTGGAATGAGCAGTTCTTC. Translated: CASSRGGAVWNEQFF.

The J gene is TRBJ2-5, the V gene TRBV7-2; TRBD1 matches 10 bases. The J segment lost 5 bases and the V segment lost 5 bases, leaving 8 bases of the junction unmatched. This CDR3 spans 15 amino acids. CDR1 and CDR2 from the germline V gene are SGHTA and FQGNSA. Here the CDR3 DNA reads TGTGCCAGCAGCCGACAGACAGGGGGCTATGAGACCCAGTACTTC. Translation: CASSRQTGGYETQYF.

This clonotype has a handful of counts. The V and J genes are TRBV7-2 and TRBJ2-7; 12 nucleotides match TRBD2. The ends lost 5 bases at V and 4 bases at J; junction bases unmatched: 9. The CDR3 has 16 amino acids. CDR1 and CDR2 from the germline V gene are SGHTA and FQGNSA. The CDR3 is CASSPRTSGATYEQYF. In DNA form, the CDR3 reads TGTGCCAGCAGCCCGCGGACTAGCGGGGCGACTTACGAGCAGTACTTC.

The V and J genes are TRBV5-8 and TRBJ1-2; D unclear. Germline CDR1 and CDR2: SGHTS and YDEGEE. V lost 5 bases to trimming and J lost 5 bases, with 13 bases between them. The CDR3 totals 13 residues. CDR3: CASSRGGEYGYTF. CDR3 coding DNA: TGTGCCAGCAGTCGCGGAGGAGAATATGGCTACACCTTC.

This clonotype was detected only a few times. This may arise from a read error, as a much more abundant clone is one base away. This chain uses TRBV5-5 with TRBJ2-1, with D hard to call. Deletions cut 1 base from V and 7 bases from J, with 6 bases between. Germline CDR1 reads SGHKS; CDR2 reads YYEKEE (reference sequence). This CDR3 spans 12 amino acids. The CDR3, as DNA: TGTGCCAGCAGCTTGATTAGAAATGAGCAGTTCTTC. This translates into CASSLIRNEQFF.

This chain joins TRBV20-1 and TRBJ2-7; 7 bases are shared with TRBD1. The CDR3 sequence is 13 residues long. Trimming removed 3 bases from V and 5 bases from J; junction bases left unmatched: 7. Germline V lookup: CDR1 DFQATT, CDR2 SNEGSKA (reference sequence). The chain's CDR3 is CSASETGINEQYF. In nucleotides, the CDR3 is TGCAGTGCTAGTGAGACAGGGATAAACGAGCAGTACTTC.

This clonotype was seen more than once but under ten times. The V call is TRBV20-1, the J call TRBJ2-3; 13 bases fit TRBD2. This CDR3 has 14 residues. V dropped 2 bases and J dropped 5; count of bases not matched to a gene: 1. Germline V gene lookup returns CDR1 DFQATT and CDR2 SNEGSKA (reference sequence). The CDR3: CSARTSGGGDTQYF. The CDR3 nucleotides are TGCAGTGCTAGAACTAGCGGGGGGGGAGATACGCAGTATTTT.

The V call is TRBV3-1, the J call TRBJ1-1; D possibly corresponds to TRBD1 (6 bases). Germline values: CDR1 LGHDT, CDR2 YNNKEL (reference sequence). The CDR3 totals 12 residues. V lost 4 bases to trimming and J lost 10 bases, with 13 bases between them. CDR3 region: CASSPAGATAFF. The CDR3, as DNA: TGTGCCAGCAGCCCGGCGGGGGCCACAGCTTTCTTT.

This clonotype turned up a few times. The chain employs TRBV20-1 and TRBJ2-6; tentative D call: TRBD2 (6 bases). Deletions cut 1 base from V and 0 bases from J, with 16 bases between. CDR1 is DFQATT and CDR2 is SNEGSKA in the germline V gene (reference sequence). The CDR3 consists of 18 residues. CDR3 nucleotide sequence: TGCAGTGCTAGAGGCACGGGGGAAACCAGCTCTGGGGCCAACGTCCTGACTTTC. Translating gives CSARGTGETSSGANVLTF.

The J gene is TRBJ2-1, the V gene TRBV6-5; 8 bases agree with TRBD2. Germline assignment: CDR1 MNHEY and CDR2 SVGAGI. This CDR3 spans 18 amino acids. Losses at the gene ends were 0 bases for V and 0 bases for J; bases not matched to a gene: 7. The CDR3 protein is CASSYSSPAGVSYNEQFF. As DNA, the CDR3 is TGTGCCAGCAGTTACTCGAGTCCAGCGGGAGTCTCCTACAATGAGCAGTTCTTC.

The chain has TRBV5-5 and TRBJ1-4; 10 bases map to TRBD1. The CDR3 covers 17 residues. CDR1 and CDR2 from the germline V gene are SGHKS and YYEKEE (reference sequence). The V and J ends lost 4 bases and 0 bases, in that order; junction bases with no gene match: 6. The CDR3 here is CASSPGTGDATNEKLFF. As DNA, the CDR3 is TGTGCCAGCAGCCCCGGGACAGGGGACGCAACTAATGAAAAACTGTTTTTT.

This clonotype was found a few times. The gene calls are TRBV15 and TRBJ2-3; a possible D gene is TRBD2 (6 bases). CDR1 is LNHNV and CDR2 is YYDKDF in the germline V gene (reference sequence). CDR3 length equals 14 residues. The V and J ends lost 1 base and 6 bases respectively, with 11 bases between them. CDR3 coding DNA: TGTGCCACCAGCAGAGTGGGGGGTGTGGATACGCAGTATTTT. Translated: CATSRVGGVDTQYF.

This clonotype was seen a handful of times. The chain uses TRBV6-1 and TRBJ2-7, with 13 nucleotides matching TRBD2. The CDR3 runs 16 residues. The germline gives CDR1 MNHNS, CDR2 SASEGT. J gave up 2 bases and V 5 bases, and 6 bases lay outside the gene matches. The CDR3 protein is CASSKGTSGVTYEQYF. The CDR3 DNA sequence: TGTGCCAGCAGTAAAGGGACTAGCGGGGTAACCTACGAGCAGTACTTC.

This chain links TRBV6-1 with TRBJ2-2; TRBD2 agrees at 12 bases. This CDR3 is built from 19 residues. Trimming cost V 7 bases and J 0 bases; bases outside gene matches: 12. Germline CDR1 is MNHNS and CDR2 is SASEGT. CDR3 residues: CASKRATSGRRTNTGELFF. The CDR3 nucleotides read TGTGCCAGCAAAAGGGCGACTAGCGGGAGAAGGACGAACACCGGGGAGCTGTTTTTT.